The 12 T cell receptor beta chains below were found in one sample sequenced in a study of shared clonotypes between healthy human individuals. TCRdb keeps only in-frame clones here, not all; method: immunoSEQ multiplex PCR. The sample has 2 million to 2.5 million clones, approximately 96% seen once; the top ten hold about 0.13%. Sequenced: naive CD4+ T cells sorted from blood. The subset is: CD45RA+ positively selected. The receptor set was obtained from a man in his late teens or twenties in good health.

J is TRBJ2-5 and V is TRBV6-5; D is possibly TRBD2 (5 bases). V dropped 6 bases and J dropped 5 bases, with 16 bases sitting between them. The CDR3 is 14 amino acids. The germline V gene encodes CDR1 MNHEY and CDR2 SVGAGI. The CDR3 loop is CASRWRRSGETQYF. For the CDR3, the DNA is TGTGCCAGCAGGTGGAGGCGCAGTGGGGAGACCCAGTACTTC.

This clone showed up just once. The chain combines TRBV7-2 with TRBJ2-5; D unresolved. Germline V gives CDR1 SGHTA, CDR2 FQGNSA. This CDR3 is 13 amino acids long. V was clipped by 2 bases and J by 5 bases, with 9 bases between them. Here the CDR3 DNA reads TGTGCCAGCAGCTTACGGCAGAGGGAGACCCAGTACTTC. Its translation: CASSLRQRETQYF.

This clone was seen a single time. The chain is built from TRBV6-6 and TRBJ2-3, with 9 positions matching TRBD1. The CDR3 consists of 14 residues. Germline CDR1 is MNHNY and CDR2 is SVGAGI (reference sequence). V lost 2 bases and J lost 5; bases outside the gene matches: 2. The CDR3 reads CASSYQTGGDTQYF. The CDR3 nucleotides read TGTGCCAGCAGTTACCAGACAGGGGGAGATACGCAGTATTTT.

Here the CDR3 reads CASSGQGSVRTGELFF. The CDR3 bases are TGTGCCAGCAGTGGGCAGGGGTCTGTAAGGACCGGGGAGCTGTTTTTT. The genes are TRBV6-1 and TRBJ2-2; a weak D match, TRBD1 (6 bases). The germline V gene encodes CDR1 MNHNS and CDR2 SASEGT. Between the trimmed V and J ends, which lost 4 bases and 5 bases, there was a span of 17 bases. This CDR3 is 16 amino acids long.

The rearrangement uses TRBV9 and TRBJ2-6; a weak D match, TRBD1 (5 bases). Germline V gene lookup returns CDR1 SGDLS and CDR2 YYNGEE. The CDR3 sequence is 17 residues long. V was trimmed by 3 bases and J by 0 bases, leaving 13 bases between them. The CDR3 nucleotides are TGTGCCAGCAGCGCAACATCACAGGACTCTGGGGCCAACGTCCTGACTTTC. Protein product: CASSATSQDSGANVLTF.

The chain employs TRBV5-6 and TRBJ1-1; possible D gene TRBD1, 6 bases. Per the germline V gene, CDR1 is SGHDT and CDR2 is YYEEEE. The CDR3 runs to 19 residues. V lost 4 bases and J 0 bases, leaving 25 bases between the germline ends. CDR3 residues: CASSLDGQPTERMNTEAFF. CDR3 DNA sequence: TGTGCCAGCAGCCTCGACGGACAGCCAACCGAAAGGATGAACACTGAAGCTTTCTTT.

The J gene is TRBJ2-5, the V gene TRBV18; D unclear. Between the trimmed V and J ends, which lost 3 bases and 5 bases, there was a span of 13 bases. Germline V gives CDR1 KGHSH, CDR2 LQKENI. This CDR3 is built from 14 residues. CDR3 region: CASSPPQSHETQYF. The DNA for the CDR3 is TGTGCCAGCTCACCCCCTCAATCACACGAGACCCAGTACTTC.

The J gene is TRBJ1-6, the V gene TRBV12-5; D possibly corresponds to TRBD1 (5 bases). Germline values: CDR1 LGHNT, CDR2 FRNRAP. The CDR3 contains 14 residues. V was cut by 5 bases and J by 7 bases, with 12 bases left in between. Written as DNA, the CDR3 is TGTGCTAGTGGTCCCCAGGGTGGGAATTCACCCCTCCACTTT. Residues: CASGPQGGNSPLHF.

Here the CDR3 DNA reads TGCGCCAGCAGCCAAGATATAAGGGGCGCCGGCAATGAGCAGTTCTTC. Residues: CASSQDIRGAGNEQFF. The chain links TRBV4-1 to TRBJ2-1, with TRBD1 as a possible D gene (5 bases). The CDR3 extends over 16 amino acids. The germline CDR1 and CDR2 sequences are MGHRA and YSYEKL. V lost 0 bases, J lost 6 bases, and 15 bases lay in between.

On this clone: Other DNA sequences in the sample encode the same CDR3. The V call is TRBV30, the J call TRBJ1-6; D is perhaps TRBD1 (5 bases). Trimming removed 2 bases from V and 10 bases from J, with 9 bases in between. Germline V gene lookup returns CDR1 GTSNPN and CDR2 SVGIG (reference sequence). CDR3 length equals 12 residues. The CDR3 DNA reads TGTGCCTGGAGTCGGGGGGGGTCACCCCTCCACTTT. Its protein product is CAWSRGGSPLHF.

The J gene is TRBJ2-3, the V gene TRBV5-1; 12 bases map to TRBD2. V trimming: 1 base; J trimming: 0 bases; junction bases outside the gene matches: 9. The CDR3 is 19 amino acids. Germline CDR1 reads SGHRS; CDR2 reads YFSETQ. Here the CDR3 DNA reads TGCGCCAGCAGCTTGAGGGGTCTAGCGGGGGGGCCGAGCACAGATACGCAGTATTTT. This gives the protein CASSLRGLAGGPSTDTQYF.

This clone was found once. CDR3 DNA sequence: TGTGCCAGTAGAGGAGGGGGCGGGTGGACCACAGATACGCAGTATTTT. Amino acids: CASRGGGGWTTDTQYF. V and J are TRBV19 and TRBJ2-3; the D gene is possibly TRBD1 (7 bases). The germline gives CDR1 LNHDA, CDR2 SQIVND (reference sequence). This CDR3 has 16 amino acids. V was cut by 6 bases and J by 2 bases, with 18 bases left in between.